This TCR beta chain was retrieved from a study of regulatory T cells in long-lasting Graves disease. This clonotype was found many times. Time point described: persistent/refractory GD, antithyroid drugs over 5 years with positive TRAb. RNA extracted from PBMCs served as the sequencing template. Assembly of TCR beta libraries relied on iRepertoire HTBI primers together with Arm-PCR of CDR3 regions. TCRdb analysed the multiplex PCR reads with MiXCR anew, one entry per CDR3 protein. The table records 400,000 to 500,000 distinct CDR3 sequences, approximately 23% of them present only once. CDR3 size: 13 residues. Trimming took off 11 bases at V and 4 bases at J, with 17 bases between the two ends.

This receptor was taken from a female donor with Graves disease. The chain uses TRBV12-3 or TRBV12-4 and TRBJ1-2, with D perhaps TRBD1 (5 bases). The source material was peripheral blood mononuclear cells (PBMCs), sampled when the disease was refractory, from a patient treated with antithyroid drugs. The CDR3 DNA reads as TGTGCCCCACCGCCAGGGCCGCTCTATGGCTACACCTTC. Translated, it gives CAPPPGPLYGYTF.